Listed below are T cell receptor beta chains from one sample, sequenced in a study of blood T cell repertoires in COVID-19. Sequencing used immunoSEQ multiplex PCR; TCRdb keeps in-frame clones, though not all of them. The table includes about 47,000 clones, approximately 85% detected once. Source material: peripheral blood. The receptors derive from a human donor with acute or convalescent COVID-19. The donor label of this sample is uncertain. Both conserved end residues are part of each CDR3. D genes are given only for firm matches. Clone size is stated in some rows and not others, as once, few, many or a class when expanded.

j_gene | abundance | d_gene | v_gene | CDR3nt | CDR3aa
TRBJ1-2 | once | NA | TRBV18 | TGTGCCAGCTCACCAACCCAGGATGGAAATGGCTACACCTTC | CASSPTQDGNGYTF
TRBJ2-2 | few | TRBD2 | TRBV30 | TGTGCCTGGCGGCTGGGGGGGACTTCCGGGGAGCTGTTTTTT | CAWRLGGTSGELFF
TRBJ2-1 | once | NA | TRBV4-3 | TGCGCCAGCAGCCAAGATCCAGGGTCTAGGAATGAGCAGTTCTTC | CASSQDPGSRNEQFF
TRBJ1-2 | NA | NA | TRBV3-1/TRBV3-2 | TGTGCCAGCAGCCTCAGGGGTTCTTCCTATGGCTACACCTTC | CASSLRGSSYGYTF
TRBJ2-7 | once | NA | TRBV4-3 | TGCGCCAGCAGCCAAGGGGCCAAGAGCTCCTACGAGCAGTACTTC | CASSQGAKSSYEQYF
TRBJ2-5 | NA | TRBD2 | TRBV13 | TGTGCCAGCAGCTGGGTAGGACTAGCGGGGAACCAAGAGACCCAGTACTTC | CASSWVGLAGNQETQYF
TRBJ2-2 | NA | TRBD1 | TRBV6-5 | TGTGCCAGCACCATGCGACAGGGGACCGGGGAGCTGTTTTTT | CASTMRQGTGELFF
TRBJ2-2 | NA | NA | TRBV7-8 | TGTGCCAGTAACTCGGGAAGAAACACCGGGGAGCTGTTTTTT | CASNSGRNTGELFF
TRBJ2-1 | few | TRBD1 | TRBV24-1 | TGTGCCACCAGCCCTACCGGGACAGGGAGTTTCAATGAGCAGTTCTTC | CATSPTGTGSFNEQFF
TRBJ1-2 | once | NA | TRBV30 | TGTGCCTGGAGGTCGACAGTCTATGGCTACACCTTC | CAWRSTVYGYTF
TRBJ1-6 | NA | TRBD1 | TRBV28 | TGTGCCAGCAGCGTGGGACAGTTTAATTCACCCCTCCACTTT | CASSVGQFNSPLHF
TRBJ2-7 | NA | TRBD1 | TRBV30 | TGTGCCTGGAGTGGAGGGGACAGGCCCTACGAGCAGTACTTC | CAWSGGDRPYEQYF
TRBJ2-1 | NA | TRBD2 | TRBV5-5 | TGTGCCAGCAGCTTCTCTAGCGGGGGGTACAATGAGCAGTTCTTC | CASSFSSGGYNEQFF
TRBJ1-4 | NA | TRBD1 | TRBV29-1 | TGCAGCGTTGGTGGGACAGGGTCGGGTGAAAAACTGTTTTTT | CSVGGTGSGEKLFF
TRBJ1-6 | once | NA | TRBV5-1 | TGCGCCAGCAGCTTGCAGGGTCTTAATTCACCCCTCCACTTT | CASSLQGLNSPLHF
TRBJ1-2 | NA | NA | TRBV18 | TGTGCCAGCTCACCAGGGCAGTTTAACTATGGCTACACCTTC | CASSPGQFNYGYTF
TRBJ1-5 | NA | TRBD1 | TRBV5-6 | TGTGCCAGCAGCTTGGGAGGGGGCGAGGGCAATCAGCCCCAGCATTTT | CASSLGGGEGNQPQHF
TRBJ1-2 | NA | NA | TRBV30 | TGTGCCTGGAGCGAGAATGGCTACACCTTC | CAWSENGYTF
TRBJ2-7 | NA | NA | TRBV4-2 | TGTGCCAGCAGCCAAGATATCGGGACACTGGAGCAGTACTTC | CASSQDIGTLEQYF
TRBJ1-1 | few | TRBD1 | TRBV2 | TGTGCCACTAGGGAGACAGGGCCGAACACTGAAGCTTTCTTT | CATRETGPNTEAFF
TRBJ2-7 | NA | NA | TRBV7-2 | TGTGCCAGCAGCCCATACCCGGGGACCTACGAGCAGTACTTC | CASSPYPGTYEQYF
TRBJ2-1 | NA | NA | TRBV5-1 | TGCGCCAGCAGCTTGGAGACAGACTACAATGAGCAGTTCTTC | CASSLETDYNEQFF
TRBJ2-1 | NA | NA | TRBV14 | TGTGCCAGCAGCCGCGAGGGAGGACAGTTCTTC | CASSREGGQFF
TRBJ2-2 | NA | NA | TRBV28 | TGTGCCATCGCTACAGGGACGAGGGGAGCGAACACCGGGGAGCTGTTTTTT | CAIATGTRGANTGELFF
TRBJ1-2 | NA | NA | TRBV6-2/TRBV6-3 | TGTGCCAGCAGTAAGGACAGAGGCTATGGCTACACCTTC | CASSKDRGYGYTF
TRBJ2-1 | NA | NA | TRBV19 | TGTGCCAGTAGTATTTCCACTAGCTCCTACAATGAGCAGTTCTTC | CASSISTSSYNEQFF
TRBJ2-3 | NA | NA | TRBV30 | TGTGCCTGGAGATCAGGGGATACTAGCACAGATACGCAGTATTTT | CAWRSGDTSTDTQYF
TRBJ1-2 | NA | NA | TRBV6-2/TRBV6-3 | TGTGCCAGCAGTTATGATACAGGGACTAACTATGGCTACACCTTC | CASSYDTGTNYGYTF
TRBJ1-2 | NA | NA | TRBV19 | TGTGCCAGTAGTATTAAGGGGCGCTATGGCTACACCTTC | CASSIKGRYGYTF
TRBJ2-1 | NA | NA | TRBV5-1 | TGCGCCAGCAAGGAGAGCTCCTACAATGAGCAGTTCTTC | CASKESSYNEQFF
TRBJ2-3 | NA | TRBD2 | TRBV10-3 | TGTGCCATCAGTGTTGCGGGAGGCACAGATACGCAGTATTTT | CAISVAGGTDTQYF
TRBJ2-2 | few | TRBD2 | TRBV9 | TGTGCCAGCAGCGTAGCTGGGACTAGCGGGACCGGGGAGCTGTTTTTT | CASSVAGTSGTGELFF
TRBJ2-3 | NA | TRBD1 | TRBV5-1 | TGCGCCAGCAGCTTGCCCGACAGGGGTGCGGATACGCAGTATTTT | CASSLPDRGADTQYF
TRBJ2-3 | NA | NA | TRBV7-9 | TGTGCCAGCAGCATAGGACTGAGCACAGATACGCAGTATTTT | CASSIGLSTDTQYF
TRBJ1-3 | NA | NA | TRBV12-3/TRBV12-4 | TGTGCCAGCAGGCCAGGGTCTGGAAACACCATATATTTT | CASRPGSGNTIYF
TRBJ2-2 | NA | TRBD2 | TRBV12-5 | TGTGCTAGTGGTTTGTACGCGGGAGTAAACACCGGGGAGCTGTTTTTT | CASGLYAGVNTGELFF
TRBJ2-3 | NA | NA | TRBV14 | TGTGCCAGCAGCCAGGGACGGGGGAGAGGGTCCACAGATACGCAGTATTTT | CASSQGRGRGSTDTQYF
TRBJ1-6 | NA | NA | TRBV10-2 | TGCGCCGCAGGTGCAGGGGTCAATTCACCCCTCCACTTT | CAAGAGVNSPLHF
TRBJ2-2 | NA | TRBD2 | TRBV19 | TGTGCCAGTAGTATAGATATGCCTAGCGGACCCGTAGGCGGGGAGCTGTTTTTT | CASSIDMPSGPVGGELFF